This T cell receptor beta chain was sequenced in a study of cytomegalovirus exposure and HLA in healthy donors. Worth noting for this clone: As yet, its antigen is unknown.

The donors gave bone marrow, and they were healthy. Nominally healthy donors provided the samples, though records likely missed some immune exposures. V lost 5 bases to trimming and J lost 3 bases, with 13 bases between them. This CDR3 is 14 amino acids long. Looked up from germline, CDR1 is LNHDA and CDR2 is SQIVND (reference sequence). Points from the study as a whole: Exclusion applied to some V segments, including TRBV6-2 and TRBV6-3, as they were indistinguishable. When presence/absence was analysed, sequencing depth was taken to be roughly uniform across donors.

The primer mix had 60 Vbeta and 13 Jbeta primers. Clones were read by immunoSEQ multiplex PCR, and TCRdb kept only the in-frame ones, dropping some. The table has 100,000 to 150,000 clones, around 80% seen once. The genes are TRBV19 and TRBJ1-2, with D possibly matching TRBD1 (5 bases). Sequences were obtained from PBMCs. The source is a female donor in good health and CMV-seronegative. CDR3 loop: CASSLLRVDYGYTF. The CDR3 nucleotides read TGTGCCAGTAGTCTACTCAGGGTCGACTATGGCTACACCTTC.